The rows below give T cell receptor beta chains drawn from one sample of a study of shared T cell receptors in the human thymus. Method: immunoSEQ multiplex PCR; TCRdb's copy keeps in-frame clones and lacks some. The table lists hundreds of thousands of clones, over 75% of them singletons, with roughly 0.0087% in the top ten. The data also belong to a second study, concerning human thymus T cells.

The sample was thymocytes. The receptors shown here come from a boy under two years old with a congenital heart defect. Each CDR3 is given with its conserved first and last residue. The order of the fields is D gene, clone size, J gene, V gene, CDR3 DNA, CDR3 protein. A D gene is named only where the DNA matches it firmly. Only some rows state a clone size, as once, few, many or a class for expanded clones.

d_call: NA; clone_size: NA; j_call: TRBJ1-5; v_call: TRBV4-3; cdr3_nt: TGCGCCAGCAGCCAAGATAGGAGGGGCGATCAGCCCCAGCATTTT; cdr3_aa: CASSQDRRGDQPQHF
d_call: NA; clone_size: NA; j_call: TRBJ1-2; v_call: TRBV5-6; cdr3_nt: TGTGCCAGCAGCTTGGATTACAGCATTAACTATGGCTACACCTTC; cdr3_aa: CASSLDYSINYGYTF
d_call: TRBD1; clone_size: NA; j_call: TRBJ1-4; v_call: TRBV28; cdr3_nt: TGTGCCAGCCGACAGGGGGGGAGCACTAATGAAAAACTGTTTTTT; cdr3_aa: CASRQGGSTNEKLFF
d_call: TRBD2; clone_size: NA; j_call: TRBJ2-7; v_call: TRBV5-5; cdr3_nt: TGTGCCAGCAGCCTAAGCGGGAGGGCCGGGTGCGACGAGCAGTACTTC; cdr3_aa: CASSLSGRAGCDEQYF
d_call: TRBD2; clone_size: NA; j_call: TRBJ2-7; v_call: TRBV15; cdr3_nt: TGTGCCACCAGAGGACTAGCGGGTGGGAATCCGAGCTCCTACGAGCAGTACTTC; cdr3_aa: CATRGLAGGNPSSYEQYF
d_call: NA; clone_size: NA; j_call: TRBJ2-1; v_call: TRBV9; cdr3_nt: TGTGCCAGCAGCGTAGAAGGTACAGGGCAGGTTTTTGGGGATGAGCAGTTCTTC; cdr3_aa: CASSVEGTGQVFGDEQFF
d_call: NA; clone_size: NA; j_call: TRBJ1-6; v_call: TRBV4-2; cdr3_nt: TGTGCCAGCAGCCAAGAGAGGGCAGGTCGACCCTCCTCCTATAATTCACCCCTCCACTTT; cdr3_aa: CASSQERAGRPSSYNSPLHF
d_call: TRBD1; clone_size: few; j_call: TRBJ1-1; v_call: TRBV11-2; cdr3_nt: TGTGCCAGCAGCTGGGACAGGGGCCATTCTGAAGCTTTCTTT; cdr3_aa: CASSWDRGHSEAFF
d_call: TRBD1; clone_size: NA; j_call: TRBJ2-3; v_call: TRBV6-1; cdr3_nt: TGTGCCAGCCGTGCCCAGGGGGCGGCTAGCACAGATACGCAGTATTTT; cdr3_aa: CASRAQGAASTDTQYF
d_call: TRBD1; clone_size: NA; j_call: TRBJ2-5; v_call: TRBV15; cdr3_nt: TGTGCCACCAGCAGAGAACAGGGGGGTGAGACCCAGTACTTC; cdr3_aa: CATSREQGGETQYF
d_call: TRBD1; clone_size: NA; j_call: TRBJ2-2; v_call: TRBV6-4; cdr3_nt: TGTGCCAGCAGCCCTACAGGGGGCCCGGACACCGGGGAGCTGTTTTTT; cdr3_aa: CASSPTGGPDTGELFF
d_call: TRBD2; clone_size: NA; j_call: TRBJ2-3; v_call: TRBV27; cdr3_nt: TGTGCCAGCAGTTCCTGGACTAGGTCTAGCACAGATACGCAGTATTTT; cdr3_aa: CASSSWTRSSTDTQYF
d_call: NA; clone_size: once; j_call: TRBJ2-2; v_call: TRBV21-1; cdr3_nt: TGTGCCAGCAGCAATCTCCGACTAGGAAGCACCGGGGAGCTGTTTTTT; cdr3_aa: CASSNLRLGSTGELFF
d_call: TRBD2; clone_size: NA; j_call: TRBJ2-3; v_call: TRBV5-5; cdr3_nt: TGTGCCAGCACCCCGAGGGTAGGGACTAGCGGATTCGCTAGCACAGATACGCAGTATTTT; cdr3_aa: CASTPRVGTSGFASTDTQYF
d_call: NA; clone_size: NA; j_call: TRBJ2-7; v_call: TRBV7-9; cdr3_nt: TGTGCCAGCACCCGCGACGGGTCTTCCTACGAGCAGTACTTC; cdr3_aa: CASTRDGSSYEQYF
d_call: NA; clone_size: NA; j_call: TRBJ2-3; v_call: TRBV18; cdr3_nt: TGTGCCAGCTCACTTAAGCGGCACAGCACAGATACGCAGTATTTT; cdr3_aa: CASSLKRHSTDTQYF
d_call: NA; clone_size: once; j_call: TRBJ1-2; v_call: TRBV5-4; cdr3_nt: TGTGCCAGCAGCTTGGAAATGTCCGGGGGGCTGAGGGGCTACACCTTC; cdr3_aa: CASSLEMSGGLRGYTF
d_call: NA; clone_size: NA; j_call: TRBJ2-7; v_call: TRBV21-1; cdr3_nt: TGTGCCAGCAGCAAAAAGGGGCCCGGAAGGCTCTACGAGCAGTACTTC; cdr3_aa: CASSKKGPGRLYEQYF
d_call: TRBD1; clone_size: NA; j_call: TRBJ1-4; v_call: TRBV4-2; cdr3_nt: TGTGCCAGCAGCCAAGAGTCCGGGACAGGGGGCGAAAAACTGTTTTTT; cdr3_aa: CASSQESGTGGEKLFF
d_call: NA; clone_size: NA; j_call: TRBJ2-7; v_call: TRBV28; cdr3_nt: TGTGCCAGCAGTTTATCTCCGTGGAACAAGCAGGGGAAGGTCTACGAGCAGTACTTC; cdr3_aa: CASSLSPWNKQGKVYEQYF
d_call: NA; clone_size: NA; j_call: TRBJ2-2; v_call: TRBV7-2; cdr3_nt: TGTGCCAGCAGCTTAGTGGGGGCGGCGCTGAACACCGGGGAGCTGTTTTTT; cdr3_aa: CASSLVGAALNTGELFF
d_call: TRBD2; clone_size: NA; j_call: TRBJ2-5; v_call: TRBV27; cdr3_nt: TGTGCCAGCAGTTTGGGGGGGGTGGGAACCAGGGAGACCCAGTACTTC; cdr3_aa: CASSLGGVGTRETQYF
d_call: TRBD1; clone_size: NA; j_call: TRBJ1-1; v_call: TRBV25-1; cdr3_nt: TGTGCCAGCAGTGAAGACAGGGGAACTGAAGCTTTCTTT; cdr3_aa: CASSEDRGTEAFF
d_call: NA; clone_size: NA; j_call: TRBJ1-1; v_call: TRBV5-1; cdr3_nt: TGCGCCAGCAGCTTCTTGGTGACAGGTGTGAACACTGAAGCTTTCTTT; cdr3_aa: CASSFLVTGVNTEAFF
d_call: NA; clone_size: NA; j_call: TRBJ1-6; v_call: TRBV28; cdr3_nt: TGTGCCAGCAGTTTATGCCACTTCACAGGACCAATTAATTCACCCCTCCACTTT; cdr3_aa: CASSLCHFTGPINSPLHF
d_call: NA; clone_size: NA; j_call: TRBJ1-1; v_call: TRBV4-3; cdr3_nt: TGCGCCAGCAGCCAAGCAGGGGTCCCCACTGAAGCTTTCTTT; cdr3_aa: CASSQAGVPTEAFF
d_call: NA; clone_size: NA; j_call: TRBJ1-1; v_call: TRBV5-1; cdr3_nt: TGCGCCAGCAGCTTGAGTGCCGGAGGGCCCACTGAAGCTTTCTTT; cdr3_aa: CASSLSAGGPTEAFF
d_call: TRBD1; clone_size: NA; j_call: TRBJ2-1; v_call: TRBV2; cdr3_nt: TGTGCCAGGAGGGACAGAGGATACAATGAGCAGTTCTTC; cdr3_aa: CARRDRGYNEQFF
d_call: TRBD1; clone_size: NA; j_call: TRBJ2-7; v_call: TRBV4-3; cdr3_nt: TGCGCCAGCAGCCCATTAGCAGGGGGCGACGAGCAGTACTTC; cdr3_aa: CASSPLAGGDEQYF
d_call: NA; clone_size: NA; j_call: TRBJ1-5; v_call: TRBV28; cdr3_nt: TGTGCCAGCTCCGGGACCCTGGGACTGATAAATCAGCCCCAGCATTTT; cdr3_aa: CASSGTLGLINQPQHF
d_call: TRBD1; clone_size: NA; j_call: TRBJ1-4; v_call: TRBV5-6; cdr3_nt: TGTGCCAGCAGCTCGGGACAGAGTAATGAAAAACTGTTTTTT; cdr3_aa: CASSSGQSNEKLFF
d_call: TRBD2; clone_size: NA; j_call: TRBJ2-1; v_call: TRBV5-4; cdr3_nt: TGTGCCAGCAGCACCTTAGCGGGAGGGCCGAGGAATGAGCAGTTCTTC; cdr3_aa: CASSTLAGGPRNEQFF
d_call: TRBD1; clone_size: once; j_call: TRBJ2-1; v_call: TRBV5-6; cdr3_nt: TGTGCCAGCAGCTTGGAAGGGACAGGGACCTACAATGAGCAGTTCTTC; cdr3_aa: CASSLEGTGTYNEQFF
d_call: TRBD1; clone_size: few; j_call: TRBJ1-2; v_call: TRBV5-1; cdr3_nt: TGCGCCAGCAGCTTGTTGGATTACAGGGGTCCCACTCCCGCTAACTATGGCTACACCTTC; cdr3_aa: CASSLLDYRGPTPANYGYTF
d_call: NA; clone_size: NA; j_call: TRBJ2-5; v_call: TRBV7-9; cdr3_nt: TGTGCCAGCAGCTTCCTCGGGACCCCGGGGGAAGAGACCCAGTACTTC; cdr3_aa: CASSFLGTPGEETQYF
d_call: TRBD2; clone_size: NA; j_call: TRBJ2-4; v_call: TRBV2; cdr3_nt: TGTGCCAGCAGTGATTCTAGCGGGAGGGCCCGGGCCAAAAACATTCAGTACTTC; cdr3_aa: CASSDSSGRARAKNIQYF
d_call: NA; clone_size: NA; j_call: TRBJ1-1; v_call: TRBV30; cdr3_nt: TGTGCCTGGAGAAACCCGGGACCTAGCGACACTGAAGCTTTCTTT; cdr3_aa: CAWRNPGPSDTEAFF
d_call: NA; clone_size: NA; j_call: TRBJ2-6; v_call: TRBV4-1; cdr3_nt: TGCGCCAGCAGCCAACCCACAGGGCCCGGGGCCAACGTCCTGACTTTC; cdr3_aa: CASSQPTGPGANVLTF
d_call: TRBD1; clone_size: NA; j_call: TRBJ2-5; v_call: TRBV5-4; cdr3_nt: TGTGCCAGCTTTGACGACAGGGAGGAGACCCAGTACTTC; cdr3_aa: CASFDDREETQYF
d_call: TRBD2; clone_size: NA; j_call: TRBJ2-3; v_call: TRBV5-1; cdr3_nt: TGCGCCAGCAGCCCGGCGGGGGACTCCACAGATACGCAGTATTTT; cdr3_aa: CASSPAGDSTDTQYF
d_call: NA; clone_size: NA; j_call: TRBJ1-1; v_call: TRBV6-5; cdr3_nt: TGTGCCAGCAGTTACTCTTTGGGGTTAAGGAGGACTGAAGCTTTCTTT; cdr3_aa: CASSYSLGLRRTEAFF
d_call: NA; clone_size: few; j_call: TRBJ1-1; v_call: TRBV28; cdr3_nt: TGTGCCAGCAGGTCAAACACTGAAGCTTTCTTT; cdr3_aa: CASRSNTEAFF
d_call: NA; clone_size: NA; j_call: TRBJ1-5; v_call: TRBV4-3; cdr3_nt: TGCGCCAGCAGCCAAGATTGGTGCCGTCGGACAGAAAATCAGCCCCAGCATTTT; cdr3_aa: CASSQDWCRRTENQPQHF
d_call: NA; clone_size: NA; j_call: TRBJ2-2; v_call: TRBV5-1; cdr3_nt: TGCGCCAGCAGCTTGGGTGGGCAGCCGAACACCGGGGAGCTGTTTTTT; cdr3_aa: CASSLGGQPNTGELFF
d_call: NA; clone_size: few; j_call: TRBJ1-1; v_call: TRBV4-1; cdr3_nt: TGCGCCAGCAGCCACCCGACAGCGTACACTGAAGCTTTCTTT; cdr3_aa: CASSHPTAYTEAFF
d_call: NA; clone_size: NA; j_call: TRBJ1-4; v_call: TRBV29-1; cdr3_nt: TGCAGCGTTGTATTTGGGAGGGCAGTCAATGAAAAACTGTTTTTT; cdr3_aa: CSVVFGRAVNEKLFF
d_call: NA; clone_size: NA; j_call: TRBJ2-5; v_call: TRBV10-3; cdr3_nt: TGTGCCATCAGTGAGTCGATGACGGTGCTACGCCGACAAGGAGAGACCCAGTACTTC; cdr3_aa: CAISESMTVLRRQGETQYF
d_call: NA; clone_size: NA; j_call: TRBJ1-5; v_call: TRBV10-3; cdr3_nt: TGTGCCATCAGGAGGGATAGCAATCAGCCCCAGCATTTT; cdr3_aa: CAIRRDSNQPQHF
d_call: NA; clone_size: NA; j_call: TRBJ1-3; v_call: TRBV7-3; cdr3_nt: TGTGCCAGCAGCTTAAAGGGGGAAACTGGAAACACCATATATTTT; cdr3_aa: CASSLKGETGNTIYF
d_call: NA; clone_size: NA; j_call: TRBJ2-2; v_call: TRBV7-2; cdr3_nt: TGTGCCAGCAGCTGGTTTTGTGGGGCCACCGGCGGGGAGCTGTTTTTT; cdr3_aa: CASSWFCGATGGELFF
d_call: TRBD1; clone_size: NA; j_call: TRBJ1-1; v_call: TRBV10-3; cdr3_nt: TGTGCCATCAGTGAGACAGGGGATAGCACTGAAGCTTTCTTT; cdr3_aa: CAISETGDSTEAFF
d_call: TRBD2; clone_size: NA; j_call: TRBJ2-7; v_call: TRBV5-4; cdr3_nt: TGTGCCAGCAGCTCTATTACTAGCGGGAGTTGGAACGAGCAGTACTTC; cdr3_aa: CASSSITSGSWNEQYF
d_call: NA; clone_size: NA; j_call: TRBJ1-1; v_call: TRBV4-1; cdr3_nt: TGCGCCAGCAGCCCCGGACAGCGGGGGGCCATCACTGAAGCTTTCTTT; cdr3_aa: CASSPGQRGAITEAFF
d_call: TRBD2; clone_size: NA; j_call: TRBJ2-1; v_call: TRBV9; cdr3_nt: TGTGCCAGCAGCGTAGCTTCGGGGGGTATCTTCAATGAGCAGTTCTTC; cdr3_aa: CASSVASGGIFNEQFF
d_call: TRBD1; clone_size: NA; j_call: TRBJ2-6; v_call: TRBV15; cdr3_nt: TGTGCCACCAGCAGGGGCACCGGGACAGCTTTCTCTGGGGCCAACGTCCTGACTTTC; cdr3_aa: CATSRGTGTAFSGANVLTF
d_call: TRBD1; clone_size: NA; j_call: TRBJ1-6; v_call: TRBV5-6; cdr3_nt: TGTGCCAGCAGCCAGGGACAGGCCGGTTCACCCCTCCACTTT; cdr3_aa: CASSQGQAGSPLHF